The present entry profiles one T cell receptor beta chain with its context. CDR1 SQVTM and CDR2 ANQGSEA come from the germline V gene. The CDR3 length is 14 residues. V gave up 3 bases and J gave up 7 bases, with 17 bases separating them. The record originates from a study of cytotoxic CD8 clonotypes in ibrutinib-treated CLL. On the study more broadly: For this cohort, patients were roughly 10 relapsed/refractory and about 14 treatment-naive, while 17 were IGHV unmutated.

Only in-frame clones appear in the TCRdb table, and some are missing; sequencing was by immunoSEQ multiplex PCR. Seen here are fewer than 400,000 clones, 67% observed once, and the top ten hold around 6.5%. Sequencing used PBMCs, obtained after 36 months of ibrutinib treatment. The sequence was obtained from a human donor with chronic lymphocytic leukemia. The chain employs TRBV29-1 and TRBJ2-3; no clear D gene. In DNA form, the CDR3 reads TGCAGCGTTGAGCCCCCTCGCCGAGCAAATACGCAGTATTTT. It specifies CSVEPPRRANTQYF.